The 2 T cell receptor beta chains presented below share a single source sample, sequenced in a study of shared clonotypes between healthy human individuals. Naive CD8 cells comprised CD45RO-negative, CCR7-positively selected cells, excluding terminally differentiated effector memory CD45RA+ cells. Sequencing was performed with immunoSEQ multiplex PCR; in TCRdb, only in-frame clones are kept and a portion is missing. The sample has about 680,000 clones, about 91% seen once; the top ten hold 24%. Sequenced: naive CD8+ T cells sorted from blood. These receptors were collected from a man aged 25 to 45 in good health.

The rearrangement joins TRBV7-2 to TRBJ2-1; D gene ambiguous. Looked up from germline, CDR1 is SGHTA and CDR2 is FQGNSA. The CDR3 has 16 residues. V lost 0 bases to trimming and J lost 8 bases, with 17 bases between them. The CDR3 protein is CASSLALLVGFDEQFF. Here the CDR3 DNA reads TGTGCCAGCAGCTTAGCGCTCCTTGTAGGGTTCGATGAGCAGTTCTTC.

This chain links TRBV6-6 with TRBJ2-1; 10 bases agree with TRBD1. The length of the CDR3 is 14 residues. Germline-derived CDR1 and CDR2 are MNHNY and SVGAGI (reference sequence). After removal of 6 bases from V and 6 bases from J, the junction contained 5 bases not matched to a gene. The CDR3 sequence is CASRDRGRPNEQFF. The CDR3 nucleotides read TGTGCCAGCAGAGACAGGGGGCGCCCCAATGAGCAGTTCTTC.